The 19 T cell receptor beta chains below were found in one sample sequenced in a study of CD8 T cells in Susac syndrome. RNA was extracted with the RNeasy kit, and a quantity of roughly 0.5 to 1 ug was reverse transcribed using random hexamers. In TCRdb, the immunoSEQ multiplex PCR reads were re-called with MiXCR into one record per CDR3 protein. The sample carries roughly 400,000 distinct CDR3 sequences, approximately 85% recorded once. Sequencing was carried out using CD8+ T cells from PBMCs. These receptors all stem from a human donor with multiple sclerosis.

The chain joins TRBV20-1 to TRBJ2-5; D might be TRBD2 (5 bases). This CDR3 has 11 residues. CDR1 and CDR2 (germline): DFQATT, SNEGSKA (reference sequence). Between the trimmed V and J ends, which lost 6 bases and 3 bases, there was a span of 8 bases. CDR3 loop: CSARVEETQYF. For the CDR3, the DNA is TGCAGTGCGAGGGTCGAAGAGACCCAGTACTTC.

The rearrangement joins TRBV27 to TRBJ2-1; either TRBD1 or TRBD2 may supply D (5 bases each). V shed 10 bases and J shed 7 bases, with 11 bases lying between them. Germline CDR1 reads MNHEY; CDR2 reads SMNVEV (reference sequence). CDR3 length: 11 amino acids. The CDR3 is CATSWGNEQFF. CDR3 sequence (DNA): TGTGCCACCTCTTGGGGGAATGAGCAGTTCTTC.

This chain joins TRBV27 and TRBJ2-3, with D unresolved. The germline V gene has CDR1 MNHEY and CDR2 SMNVEV (reference sequence). This CDR3 has 12 residues. Trimming removed 3 bases at V and 6 bases at J, with 7 bases between. As DNA, the CDR3 is TGTGCCAGCAGTTTCATAGGGGATACGCAGTATTTT. Translated: CASSFIGDTQYF.

This rearrangement joins TRBV6-5 to TRBJ2-7; D is ambiguous. CDR3 length: 13 residues. V shed 8 bases and J shed 0 bases, with 11 bases lying between them. Germline V gene sequence: CDR1 MNHEY, CDR2 SVGAGI. CDR3 amino acids: CASGWRSSYEQYF. CDR3 nucleotides: TGTGCCAGCGGGTGGCGGAGCTCCTACGAGCAGTACTTC.

The V call is TRBV11-2, the J call TRBJ2-5, with D possibly being TRBD2 (5 bases). CDR1 is SGHAT and CDR2 is FQNNGV in the germline V gene. The CDR3 sequence is 14 residues long. V dropped 8 bases and J dropped 7 bases, with 20 bases sitting between them. As DNA, the CDR3 is TGTGCCAGCCCCCGAGATCAATCCCGGGGGACCCAGTACTTC. Encoded protein: CASPRDQSRGTQYF.

This clonotype was observed once. The chain links TRBV30 to TRBJ2-7, with D possibly being TRBD2 (7 bases). Trimming left V 8 bases short and J 3 bases short, with 17 bases between. Germline V gene sequence: CDR1 GTSNPN, CDR2 SVGIG (reference sequence). CDR3 length: 13 residues. The CDR3 is CAERGAGHYEQYF. DNA for the CDR3: TGTGCCGAGCGGGGAGCGGGACACTACGAGCAGTACTTC.

There are a few counts of this clonotype. CDR3 in amino acids: CASSYHAANTNTGELFF. CDR3 DNA sequence: TGTGCCAGCAGTTACCACGCAGCAAATACGAACACCGGGGAGCTGTTTTTT. The chain recombines TRBV6-5 with TRBJ2-2; D remains ambiguous. CDR3 length: 17 amino acids. Germline-derived CDR1 and CDR2 are MNHEY and SVGAGI. V was trimmed by 2 bases and J by 0 bases, leaving 13 bases between them.

The chain links TRBV27 to TRBJ2-2; D uncertain. Germline CDR1 and CDR2: MNHEY and SMNVEV (reference sequence). Trimming took off 3 bases at V and 5 bases at J, with 7 bases between the two ends. The CDR3 consists of 13 residues. The CDR3 DNA reads as TGTGCCAGCAGTTTCGGTAGTACCGGGGAGCTGTTTTTT. As protein: CASSFGSTGELFF.

J is TRBJ2-7 and V is TRBV2; D possibly corresponds to TRBD1 (7 bases). The germline V gene encodes CDR1 SNHLY and CDR2 FYNNEI. This CDR3 is 13 amino acids long. The chain's CDR3 is CAGQGGYSYEQYF. Here the CDR3 DNA reads TGTGCTGGGCAGGGGGGCTACTCCTACGAGCAGTACTTC.

The rearrangement uses TRBV6-1 and TRBJ2-2; the D is unclear. Per germline, CDR1 MNHNS and CDR2 SASEGT. V shed 2 bases and J shed 0 bases, with 7 bases lying between them. This CDR3 is built from 15 residues. CDR3 in DNA: TGTGCCAGCAGTGAATTTAGCACGAACACCGGGGAGCTGTTTTTT. It is translated as CASSEFSTNTGELFF.

This chain uses TRBV2 with TRBJ2-7, with D unclear. The CDR3 spans 13 residues. Germline CDR1 SNHLY, CDR2 FYNNEI. V gave up 7 bases and J gave up 1 base, with 11 bases separating them. The CDR3 bases are TGTGCCAGCAACTTTGACGAATCCTACGAGCAGTACTTC. Its translation: CASNFDESYEQYF.

J is TRBJ2-5 and V is TRBV6-2 or TRBV6-3; D possibly corresponds to TRBD1 (7 bases). The V and J ends lost 6 bases and 5 bases respectively, with 19 bases between them. The germline CDR1 and CDR2 sequences are MNHEY and SVGEGT. This CDR3 comprises 15 residues. The CDR3 loop is CASSLRGTVDETQYF. Here the CDR3 DNA reads TGTGCCAGCAGCCTCCGCGGGACAGTCGATGAGACCCAGTACTTC.

V usage is TRBV21-1 and J usage is TRBJ2-1; TRBD1, the table's D call, lacks a check against the DNA. TRBV21-1 is labeled a pseudogene. This CDR3 region has 15 residues. CDR3 protein: CASSKGETGPREQFF. Here the CDR3 DNA reads TGTGCCAGCAGCAAAGGAGAGACAGGGCCCAGGGAGCAGTTCTTC.

The rearrangement joins TRBV30 to TRBJ1-2; 11 positions agree with TRBD1. Germline CDR1 GTSNPN, CDR2 SVGIG (reference sequence). With V trimmed by 5 bases and J by 8 bases, 4 bases remained unmatched. The CDR3 sequence is 12 residues long. CDR3 loop: CAWGQGAEGYTF. The CDR3, as DNA: TGTGCCTGGGGACAGGGGGCGGAGGGCTACACCTTC.

V and J are TRBV28 and TRBJ2-7; TRBD2 matches 10 bases. This CDR3 has 14 residues. V lost 6 bases and J lost 3; bases outside the gene matches: 5. Per the germline V gene, CDR1 is MDHEN and CDR2 is SYDVKM. This CDR3 reads CASSTSGNVYEQYF. CDR3 nucleotides: TGTGCCAGCAGCACTAGCGGGAACGTCTACGAGCAGTACTTC.

The J gene is TRBJ2-2, the V gene TRBV11-1; no clear D. The CDR3 is 20 residues long. Germline V gene data show CDR1 as SGHAT and CDR2 as FQDESV (reference sequence). Trimming stripped 3 bases from V and 2 bases from J, with 25 bases between. The CDR3 here is CASSFPYGPRISLNTGELFF. The CDR3 DNA reads TGTGCCAGCAGCTTTCCATACGGGCCGCGCATCTCGTTAAACACCGGGGAGCTGTTTTTT.

Here the CDR3 DNA reads TGCAGCGTTGATTTAATTGGGACAGGGGGCGATGAGCAGTTCTTC. Its translation is CSVDLIGTGGDEQFF. The chain couples TRBV29-1 to TRBJ2-1; TRBD1 agrees at 12 bases. V shed 3 bases and J 8 bases; nucleotides not matched to a gene: 8. The germline V gene encodes CDR1 SQVTM and CDR2 ANQGSEA. The length of the CDR3 is 15 residues.

CDR3 bases: TGTGCCAGTAGCGCAGGGAACTCCTACGAGCAGTACTTC. This gives the protein CASSAGNSYEQYF. The V and J genes are TRBV19 and TRBJ2-7, with D perhaps TRBD1 (5 bases). This CDR3 is 13 amino acids long. Looked up from germline, CDR1 is LNHDA and CDR2 is SQIVND (reference sequence). The V end lost 6 bases, the J end lost 0 bases, and 9 bases lay between the germline ends.

The rearrangement uses TRBV27 and TRBJ1-1, with D hard to call. Germline V gene lookup returns CDR1 MNHEY and CDR2 SMNVEV (reference sequence). V was clipped by 3 bases and J by 6 bases, with 14 bases between them. The CDR3 consists of 14 residues. Written as DNA, the CDR3 is TGTGCCAGCAGTTTTAATGTAGGGAGGGCTGAAGCTTTCTTT. Residues: CASSFNVGRAEAFF.